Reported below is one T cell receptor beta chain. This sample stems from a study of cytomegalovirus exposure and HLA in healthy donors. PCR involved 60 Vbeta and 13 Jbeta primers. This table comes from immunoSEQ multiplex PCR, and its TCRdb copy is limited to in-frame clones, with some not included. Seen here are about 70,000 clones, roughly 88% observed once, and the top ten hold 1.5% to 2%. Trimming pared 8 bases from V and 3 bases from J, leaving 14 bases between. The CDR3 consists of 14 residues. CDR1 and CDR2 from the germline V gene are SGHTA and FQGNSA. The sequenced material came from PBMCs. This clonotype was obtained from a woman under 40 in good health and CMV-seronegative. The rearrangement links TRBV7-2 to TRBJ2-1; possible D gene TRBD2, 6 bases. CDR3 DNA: TGTGCCAGCGCCGTCGGGCGGGACTACAATGAGCAGTTCTTC. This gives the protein CASAVGRDYNEQFF.